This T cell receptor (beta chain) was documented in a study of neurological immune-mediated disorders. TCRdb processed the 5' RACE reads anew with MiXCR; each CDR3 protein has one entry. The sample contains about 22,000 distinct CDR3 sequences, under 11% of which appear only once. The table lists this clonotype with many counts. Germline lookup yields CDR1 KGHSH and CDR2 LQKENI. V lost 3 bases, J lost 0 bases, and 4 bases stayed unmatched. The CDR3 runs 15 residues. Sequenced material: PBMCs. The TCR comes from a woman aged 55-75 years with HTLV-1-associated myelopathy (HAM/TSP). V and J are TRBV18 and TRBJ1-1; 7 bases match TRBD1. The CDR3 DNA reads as TGTGCCAGCTCACCTACCGACAGGGTGAACACTGAAGCTTTCTTT. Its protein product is CASSPTDRVNTEAFF.